This is a list of T cell receptor beta chains from one sample in a study of blood T cell repertoires in COVID-19. Profiled with immunoSEQ multiplex PCR; TCRdb holds only in-frame clones, not every one. The sample includes about 300,000 clones, about 93% of them seen just once. Sequencing was carried out using peripheral blood. The source of these receptors is a woman in her twenties or thirties with COVID-19, enrolled during active disease. The CDR3 runs from the conserved cysteine through the conserved F or W. The D gene is left open where the match is weak. Clone size, where shown, is once, few, many, or a class for clones that have expanded.

size,V,D,J,CDR3,DNA
-,TRBV28,TRBD2,TRBJ2-1,CASSPETSGGIYNEQFF,TGTGCCAGCAGTCCAGAGACTAGCGGGGGAATCTACAATGAGCAGTTCTTC
-,TRBV28,-,TRBJ2-7,CASSLNLSEQYF,TGTGCCAGCAGTTTGAATCTCTCCGAGCAGTACTTC
once,TRBV4-1,TRBD2,TRBJ2-7,CASSPGGRVNEQYF,TGCGCCAGCAGCCCAGGCGGGAGGGTTAACGAGCAGTACTTC
-,TRBV19,-,TRBJ2-1,CASMAEQRSYNEQFF,TGTGCCAGTATGGCGGAGCAGAGGTCCTACAATGAGCAGTTCTTC
-,TRBV28,-,TRBJ1-5,CASSLGGFQPQHF,TGTGCCAGCAGTTTAGGGGGGTTTCAGCCCCAGCATTTT
-,TRBV7-8,-,TRBJ2-2,CASILNSGPGELFF,TGTGCCAGCATCCTCAATAGTGGGCCCGGGGAGCTGTTTTTT
-,TRBV5-6,-,TRBJ1-6,CASSLVGAVLTADSPLHF,TGTGCCAGCAGCTTGGTCGGCGCAGTTCTCACGGCGGATTCACCCCTCCACTTT
-,TRBV5-1,TRBD2,TRBJ2-1,CASSLSTSGKWNEQFF,TGCGCCAGCAGCTTGTCGACTAGCGGGAAATGGAATGAGCAGTTCTTC
-,TRBV7-3,-,TRBJ1-4,CASSLNGLKGEKLFF,TGTGCCAGCAGCTTAAATGGACTTAAGGGTGAAAAACTGTTTTTT
-,TRBV6-5,TRBD1,TRBJ1-5,CASRPEGQFQPQHF,TGTGCCAGCAGGCCGGAGGGACAGTTCCAGCCCCAGCATTTT
-,TRBV7-8,TRBD2,TRBJ2-5,CASSKPVIAGGQETQYF,TGTGCCAGCAGCAAACCGGTAATAGCGGGAGGGCAAGAGACCCAGTACTTC
-,TRBV19,TRBD1,TRBJ2-1,CASSKVRDRGRSYNEQFF,TGTGCCAGTAGCAAGGTCCGGGACAGGGGGCGATCCTACAATGAGCAGTTCTTC
-,TRBV27,TRBD2,TRBJ2-1,CASIGGGGREQFF,TGTGCCAGCATTGGCGGGGGTGGGAGGGAGCAGTTCTTC
-,TRBV4-1,-,TRBJ2-3,CASSQEAERVSTDTQYF,TGCGCCAGCAGCCAAGAGGCGGAGCGGGTTAGCACAGATACGCAGTATTTT
-,TRBV6-6,-,TRBJ1-6,CASSAGTYNSPLHF,TGTGCCAGCAGTGCAGGGACCTATAATTCACCCCTCCACTTT
-,TRBV5-1,TRBD2,TRBJ2-7,CASSFASGRASSYEQYF,TGCGCCAGCAGCTTCGCTAGCGGGAGGGCCTCTTCCTACGAGCAGTACTTC
-,TRBV18,-,TRBJ1-2,CASSPTGDSGAGGYTF,TGTGCCAGCTCACCTACCGGGGACTCGGGCGCGGGGGGCTACACCTTC
-,TRBV19,-,TRBJ1-1,CASSQGMNTEAFF,TGTGCCAGTAGCCAGGGAATGAACACTGAAGCTTTCTTT
-,TRBV3-1/TRBV3-2,TRBD1,TRBJ1-1,CASSRGQVQTEAFF,TGTGCCAGCAGCCGCGGACAGGTCCAGACTGAAGCTTTCTTT
once,TRBV6-5,-,TRBJ2-7,CASSYSRVAGEQYF,TGTGCCAGCAGTTATAGCAGGGTCGCTGGGGAGCAGTACTTC
once,TRBV9,-,TRBJ2-2,CASSPSYGELFF,TGTGCCAGCAGCCCCAGTTACGGGGAGCTGTTTTTT
-,TRBV7-2,TRBD1,TRBJ1-2,CASSSSGTGAGYTF,TGTGCCAGCAGCTCGTCCGGGACAGGGGCTGGCTACACCTTC
once,TRBV9,-,TRBJ1-2,CASSVDFQGYGYTF,TGTGCCAGCAGCGTAGATTTCCAGGGCTATGGCTACACCTTC
few,TRBV11-2,-,TRBJ1-3,CASSPLRNTIYF,TGTGCCAGCAGCCCCCTGCGGAACACCATATATTTT
-,TRBV5-1,TRBD1,TRBJ2-1,CASTQGAYNEQFF,TGCGCCAGCACACAGGGGGCCTACAATGAGCAGTTCTTC
-,TRBV5-1,-,TRBJ2-7,CASSLTGPRDEQYF,TGCGCCAGCAGCTTGACAGGGCCGCGGGACGAGCAGTACTTC
-,TRBV19,-,TRBJ1-2,CASSSDLRGNGYTF,TGTGCCAGTAGTTCCGACCTCAGGGGTAATGGCTACACCTTC
once,TRBV4-1,-,TRBJ2-6,CASSYPMGRARANVLTF,TGCGCCAGCAGCTATCCTATGGGCAGGGCAAGGGCCAACGTCCTGACTTTC
-,TRBV7-6,-,TRBJ2-7,CASSLDWGPTYEQYF,TGTGCCAGCAGCTTAGACTGGGGCCCCACCTACGAGCAGTACTTC
-,TRBV2,-,TRBJ1-2,CASSAVTGEFYGYTF,TGTGCCAGCAGTGCTGTCACGGGAGAGTTCTATGGCTACACCTTC
-,TRBV10-1,TRBD2,TRBJ2-3,CASSELAGGPSDTQYF,TGCGCCAGCAGTGAGCTAGCGGGAGGGCCTTCCGATACGCAGTATTTT
-,TRBV29-1,-,TRBJ2-1,CSARRGRTNEQFF,TGCAGCGCCCGGAGGGGACGGACCAATGAGCAGTTCTTC
many,TRBV7-9,-,TRBJ2-3,CASSLGYRDTDTQYF,TGTGCCAGCAGCTTAGGGTACAGGGACACAGATACGCAGTATTTT
-,TRBV4-1,TRBD2,TRBJ2-1,CASSQGRSTRGDEQFF,TGCGCCAGCAGCCAAGGGCGGTCCACTCGGGGGGATGAGCAGTTCTTC
-,TRBV6-5,-,TRBJ1-6,CASSYDRLSSPLHF,TGTGCCAGCAGTTACGATAGATTGAGTTCACCCCTCCACTTT
-,TRBV7-9,-,TRBJ2-3,CASELGISTFPRTDTQYF,TGTGCCAGCGAATTGGGCATTTCAACCTTTCCCCGCACAGATACGCAGTATTTT
-,TRBV27,-,TRBJ1-5,CASSLSGARSQPQHF,TGTGCCAGCAGTTTATCAGGGGCCCGCAGCCAGCCCCAGCATTTT
once,TRBV28,-,TRBJ2-3,CASSLGADTRATQYF,TGTGCCAGCAGTTTAGGGGCAGACACTCGTGCTACGCAGTATTTT
-,TRBV19,TRBD1,TRBJ1-4,CASSIGQGVFF,TGTGCCAGTAGTATCGGACAGGGAGTGTTTTTT
-,TRBV9,TRBD2,TRBJ2-5,CASSEDPRLADQETQYF,TGTGCCAGCAGCGAAGATCCGAGACTAGCGGACCAAGAGACCCAGTACTTC
-,TRBV7-3,TRBD1,TRBJ1-6,CASSRQGPGSPLHF,TGTGCCAGCAGTCGACAGGGCCCGGGCTCACCCCTCCACTTT
-,TRBV10-3,-,TRBJ1-1,CAIRTLMNTEAFF,TGTGCCATCAGGACTCTTATGAACACTGAAGCTTTCTTT
-,TRBV4-1,TRBD1,TRBJ2-4,CASSALGQGGIQYF,TGCGCCAGCAGCGCGCTGGGACAGGGAGGCATTCAGTACTTC
-,TRBV18,TRBD2,TRBJ2-5,CASSPPHRGRGQYF,TGTGCCAGCTCACCACCGCACCGCGGGAGAGGCCAGTACTTC
-,TRBV28,TRBD1,TRBJ1-1,CASSDPGQGSTEAFF,TGTGCCAGCAGTGATCCCGGACAGGGGAGCACTGAAGCTTTCTTT
-,TRBV7-9,TRBD2,TRBJ2-1,CASSLDGTSNEQFF,TGTGCCAGCAGCTTAGATGGGACTAGCAATGAGCAGTTCTTC
once,TRBV3-1/TRBV3-2,-,TRBJ2-5,CASSVAGGSQETQYF,TGTGCCAGCAGCGTAGCAGGGGGGAGCCAAGAGACCCAGTACTTC
-,TRBV1,-,TRBJ1-5,CTSISGRSNQPQHF,TGCACCAGCATTTCAGGTCGGAGCAATCAGCCCCAGCATTTT
-,TRBV3-1/TRBV3-2,TRBD2,TRBJ2-7,CASSLGTSGHPLYEQYF,TGTGCCAGCAGTCTCGGGACTAGCGGTCACCCTCTCTACGAGCAGTACTTC
-,TRBV10-3,TRBD1,TRBJ2-2,CAISDRAHRGPGELFF,TGTGCCATCAGTGATCGGGCCCACAGGGGCCCCGGGGAGCTGTTTTTT
-,TRBV6-4,-,TRBJ1-5,CASSVRPGEQPQHF,TGTGCCAGCAGTGTGAGGCCAGGGGAGCAGCCCCAGCATTTT
-,TRBV25-1,TRBD1,TRBJ2-2,CASTGTGPGELFF,TGTGCCAGTACCGGGACAGGGCCCGGGGAGCTGTTTTTT
-,TRBV29-1,-,TRBJ1-1,CSVQQSTEAFF,TGCAGCGTTCAACAGAGCACTGAAGCTTTCTTT
-,TRBV19,TRBD2,TRBJ2-7,CASSTLYRLAGVHEQYF,TGTGCCAGTAGTACCTTGTACCGACTAGCGGGAGTTCACGAGCAGTACTTC
once,TRBV5-1,TRBD2,TRBJ2-1,CASSPGLAGDNEQFF,TGCGCCAGCAGCCCCGGACTAGCGGGGGACAATGAGCAGTTCTTC